Shown below are 22 T cell receptor beta chains from a single sample sequenced in a study of Ad26.COV2.S vaccination and SARS-CoV-2 variants. Treatment of the sample: roughly 19 received Ad26.COV2.S at low or high dose, single or two shots; about 5 received placebo; per-sample allocation not given. Samples analyzed were those drawn on day 63 after the first vaccine or placebo injection. The table came from immunoSEQ multiplex PCR; TCRdb's copy has only in-frame clones and leaves some out. Of about 280,000 clones in the sample, around 87% were seen once. Sequenced material: peripheral blood, taken in a trial of Ad26.COV2.S vaccine versus placebo. The receptor set was obtained from a person between 18 and 59 years old who received the Ad26.COV2.S COVID-19 vaccine or a placebo.

The genes are TRBV30 and TRBJ2-1, with D perhaps TRBD2 (5 bases). This CDR3 is 15 amino acids long. The germline CDR1 and CDR2 sequences are GTSNPN and SVGIG (reference sequence). The V end was cut by 0 bases, the J end by 9 bases, with 18 bases between. CDR3 DNA sequence: TGTGCCTGGAGTGTACGGGGTAGCTTACGTTCTGAGCAGTTCTTC. Its translation: CAWSVRGSLRSEQFF.

V gene TRBV29-1 combines with J gene TRBJ1-5; D might be TRBD1 (5 bases). The germline V gene encodes CDR1 SQVTM and CDR2 ANQGSEA. The CDR3 extends over 13 amino acids. The V end was cut by 4 bases, the J end by 4 bases, with 11 bases between. The CDR3 sequence: CSVGTGWNQPQHF. CDR3 bases: TGCAGCGTTGGTACAGGCTGGAATCAGCCCCAGCATTTT.

V is TRBV5-1 and J is TRBJ2-3, with D possibly matching TRBD1 (5 bases). The CDR3 spans 16 residues. Germline-derived CDR1 and CDR2 are SGHRS and YFSETQ. Trimming removed 4 bases at V and 1 base at J, with 16 bases between. The CDR3 sequence is CASSPWGLGGTDTQYF. The DNA of the CDR3 is TGCGCCAGCAGCCCTTGGGGCCTAGGGGGCACAGATACGCAGTATTTT.

The rearrangement links TRBV3-1 (or the pseudogene TRBV3-2) to TRBJ1-2; the match to TRBD1 covers 7 bases. CDR3 size: 14 residues. Germline V gene data show CDR1 as LGHDT and CDR2 as YNNKEL (reference sequence). With V trimmed by 0 bases and J by 8 bases, 6 bases remained unmatched. The CDR3 region has the DNA TGTGCCAGCAGCCAAGAAGGGACAGCGGGGGGCTACACCTTC. It encodes CASSQEGTAGGYTF.

The J gene is TRBJ2-1, the V gene TRBV4-1, with 7 bases lining up with TRBD2. The CDR3 is made up of 15 amino acids. The V gene's germline CDR1 is MGHRA and CDR2 YSYEKL. With 4 bases clipped from V and 9 bases from J, the junction kept 12 bases outside the gene matches. The CDR3 DNA sequence: TGCGCCAGCAGCCCAGGTAACGGGGAGGGTAGTGAGCAGTTCTTC. Protein product: CASSPGNGEGSEQFF.

This clone has a single count. V and J are TRBV7-9 and TRBJ1-4, with a tentative D call TRBD1 (6 bases). CDR3 length equals 13 residues. V was pared by 6 bases and J by 8 bases, with 13 bases between. Germline lookup yields CDR1 SEHNR and CDR2 FQNEAQ (reference sequence). CDR3 residues: CASRGSDREKLFF. The CDR3 nucleotides read TGTGCCAGCAGGGGTTCGGACAGAGAAAAACTGTTTTTT.

V and J are TRBV29-1 and TRBJ1-2; TRBD1 aligns across 9 bases. V shed 3 bases, J shed 7 bases, and the junction held 6 bases outside the gene matches. There are 13 residues in the CDR3. Germline assignment: CDR1 SQVTM and CDR2 ANQGSEA. CDR3 residues: CSVDDRGRGGYTF. CDR3 bases: TGCAGCGTTGATGACAGGGGGAGAGGTGGCTACACCTTC.

V gene TRBV4-2 combines with J gene TRBJ2-3, with 9 bases matching TRBD2. Per the germline V gene, CDR1 is LGHNA and CDR2 is YNFKEQ. The J segment lost 1 base and the V segment lost 1 base, leaving 0 bases of the junction unmatched. The CDR3 loop spans 15 amino acids. CDR3 nucleotides: TGTGCCAGCAGCCAAGGACTAGCGGGCACAGATACGCAGTATTTT. Translated, it gives CASSQGLAGTDTQYF.

V gene TRBV25-1 combines with J gene TRBJ2-3; 9 positions match TRBD1. V was pared by 8 bases and J by 3 bases, with 9 bases of the junction left unmatched. The CDR3 covers 15 residues. Per the germline V gene, CDR1 is MGHDK and CDR2 is SYGVNS. In DNA form, the CDR3 reads TGTGCCAGCGGCGGGGACAGGGCTATTACAGATACGCAGTATTTT. Its translation is CASGGDRAITDTQYF. Using reference TRBV25-1 and TRBJ2-3 for the parts outside the CDR3, the full variable domain is EADIYQTPRYLVIGTGKKITLECSQTMGHDKMYWYQQDPGMELHLIHYSYGVNSTEKGDLSSESTVSRIRTEHFPLTLESARPSHTSQYLCASGGDRAITDTQYFGPGTRLTVL.

This chain uses TRBV4-2 with TRBJ1-6, with D perhaps matching TRBD1 (6 bases). This CDR3 region has 17 residues. Trimming cost V 4 bases and J 9 bases, with 22 bases left between them. The V gene's germline CDR1 is LGHNA and CDR2 YNFKEQ. The CDR3 reads CASSPRSEGQSSSPLHF. The CDR3 region has the DNA TGTGCCAGCAGCCCAAGATCGGAAGGACAGTCTAGTTCACCCCTCCACTTT.

This CDR3 reads CAWSEPTGGEKLFF. The CDR3 DNA follows: TGTGCCTGGAGTGAACCGACAGGGGGAGAAAAACTGTTTTTT. The chain carries TRBV30 and TRBJ1-4, with TRBD1 matching over 9 bases. The V and J ends lost 1 base and 8 bases, in that order; junction bases with no gene match: 5. CDR1 is GTSNPN, CDR2 SVGIG, per germline (reference sequence). The CDR3 is made up of 14 amino acids.

There are a few counts of this clone. The chain has TRBV5-1 and TRBJ2-7; D ambiguous. The V gene's germline CDR1 is SGHRS and CDR2 YFSETQ. The CDR3 runs to 14 residues. V was trimmed by 1 base and J by 2 bases, leaving 10 bases between them. The CDR3 DNA is TGCGCCAGCAGCTTGTACCAGTACGCCTACGAGCAGTACTTC. Its translation is CASSLYQYAYEQYF.

The chain couples TRBV5-1 to TRBJ1-6, with TRBD1 identical over 8 bases. J gave up 10 bases and V 4 bases, and 13 bases lay outside the gene matches. The CDR3 contains 16 residues. The germline CDR1 and CDR2 sequences are SGHRS and YFSETQ. The CDR3 DNA reads as TGCGCCAGCAGCCCGCGGACAGGGACGGAAGCCTCACCCCTCCACTTT. As protein: CASSPRTGTEASPLHF.

In DNA form, the CDR3 reads TGTGCCAGCAGCTTAGGTCCTGACGGGGGCACTGAAGCTTTCTTT. Its protein is CASSLGPDGGTEAFF. The genes are TRBV7-6 and TRBJ1-1; D may be TRBD1 (5 bases). This CDR3 is built from 15 residues. V was clipped by 1 base and J by 4 bases, with 13 bases between them. The germline gives CDR1 SGHVS, CDR2 FNYEAQ.

This sequence joins TRBV7-3 and TRBJ2-1, with TRBD2 matching over 13 bases. Trimming took 5 bases from V and 6 from J; bases not matched to a gene: 7. Germline CDR1 is SGHTA and CDR2 is FQGTGA. There are 16 residues in the CDR3. The CDR3 sequence: CASSPQGLAGLNEQFF. The DNA of the CDR3 is TGTGCCAGCAGCCCCCAGGGACTAGCGGGACTCAATGAGCAGTTCTTC.

The V and J genes are TRBV7-2 and TRBJ1-2; D unclear. This CDR3 region has 16 residues. V was clipped by 5 bases and J by 2 bases, with 18 bases between them. Germline V lookup: CDR1 SGHTA, CDR2 FQGNSA. The CDR3 region has the DNA TGTGCCAGCAGCGACACTCACGGACTATCAAACTATGGCTACACCTTC. Encoded protein: CASSDTHGLSNYGYTF.

The V and J genes are TRBV7-2 and TRBJ1-6, with 9 bases lining up with TRBD1. Trimming took 3 bases from V and 14 from J; bases not matched to a gene: 11. This CDR3 is 15 amino acids long. The germline V gene encodes CDR1 SGHTA and CDR2 FQGNSA. CDR3 residues: CASSFAGTGTESLHF. CDR3 coding DNA: TGTGCCAGCAGCTTCGCCGGGACAGGGACCGAGTCCCTCCACTTT.

The sample holds one count of this clone. The rearrangement joins TRBV5-8 to TRBJ2-1, with D possibly being TRBD2 (5 bases). Trimming shortened V by 2 bases and J by 5 bases, and 11 bases separated the two germline ends. This CDR3 is 14 amino acids long. In germline, CDR1 is SGHTS, CDR2 YDEGEE. The CDR3 reads CASSFEGAHNEQFF. The CDR3 DNA reads TGTGCCAGCAGCTTTGAGGGAGCCCACAATGAGCAGTTCTTC.

This clone was detected only once. This same CDR3 is encoded by further DNA sequences in the sample. The gene calls are TRBV4-3 and TRBJ1-1, with D unclear. The germline V gene encodes CDR1 LGHNA and CDR2 YSLEER. This CDR3 is built from 13 residues. V gave up 3 bases and J gave up 0 bases, with 5 bases separating them. CDR3 sequence reads: CASSQTVNTEAFF. In DNA, the CDR3 is TGCGCCAGCAGCCAGACCGTGAACACTGAAGCTTTCTTT.

The chain has TRBV27 and TRBJ2-5; tentative D call: TRBD1 (6 bases). This CDR3 comprises 13 residues. With 6 bases removed from V and 5 bases from J, the gap between germline ends came to 13 bases. CDR1 MNHEY and CDR2 SMNVEV come from the germline V gene (reference sequence). The CDR3 sequence is CASRGAPGETQYF. CDR3 DNA sequence: TGTGCCAGCAGGGGGGCGCCGGGTGAGACCCAGTACTTC.

About this clone: Other nucleotide sequences in the sample specify the same CDR3. The V gene is TRBV9, the J gene TRBJ1-1; 7 bases fit TRBD1. This CDR3 is 14 amino acids long. The germline V gene has CDR1 SGDLS and CDR2 YYNGEE. J lost 1 base, V lost 0 bases, and 0 bases had no gene match. CDR3 residues: CASSVAGGNTEAFF. The CDR3 coding sequence is TGTGCCAGCAGCGTAGCAGGGGGGAACACTGAAGCTTTCTTT. The full variable domain, with the rest looked up from reference TRBV9 and TRBJ1-1, is DSGVTQTPKHLITATGQRVTLRCSPRSGDLSVYWYQQSLDQGLQFLIQYYNGEERAKGNILERFSAQQFPDLHSELNLSSLELGDSALYFCASSVAGGNTEAFFGQGTRLTVV.

The chain recombines TRBV2 with TRBJ2-2; perhaps D is TRBD1 or TRBD2 (5 bases each). Trimming shortened V by 6 bases and J by 4 bases, and 15 bases separated the two germline ends. The CDR3 has 15 amino acids. Germline V gives CDR1 SNHLY, CDR2 FYNNEI. CDR3 sequence reads: CASSATLGATGELFF. CDR3 DNA: TGTGCCAGCAGCGCTACCCTCGGGGCCACCGGGGAGCTGTTTTTT.